These 26 T cell receptor beta chains originate from one sample sequenced in a study of OX40 agonist ivuxolimab in advanced cancers. The library was built by means of the immunoSEQ multiplex PCR assay. Imported from immuneACCESS, the table was reduced by TCRdb to in-frame sequences with V and J called. These copies leave out some clones; in studies compared against another copy, an unresolved V gene accounts for under half, and the cause of the remainder is not known. This sample gives around 48,000 clones in total; 77% of them show up just once. More than 2.5% of the sample is in the top ten clones. The sequencing used CD4+ or CD8+ T cells sorted from blood, collected in a trial of the OX40 agonist ivuxolimab. These receptors were collected from an adult with an advanced solid tumor such as melanoma, head and neck, liver or kidney cancer.

This clone was found once. The chain couples TRBV10-3 to TRBJ2-7, with TRBD2 matching over 10 bases. Germline CDR1 reads ENHRY; CDR2 reads SYGVKD. J gave up 6 bases and V 6 bases, and 5 bases lay outside the gene matches. The CDR3 consists of 13 residues. The CDR3 region is CAISLAGESEQYF. CDR3 sequence (DNA): TGTGCCATCAGCCTAGCGGGAGAATCCGAGCAGTACTTC.

The chain uses TRBV10-3 and TRBJ2-1; possibly TRBD1 or TRBD2 for D (6 bases each). The V and J ends lost 4 bases and 4 bases respectively, with 11 bases between them. This CDR3 is built from 14 residues. In germline, CDR1 is ENHRY, CDR2 SYGVKD. CDR3 region: CAISGLGGYNEQFF. In DNA form, the CDR3 reads TGTGCCATCAGTGGACTAGGGGGGTACAATGAGCAGTTCTTC.

This chain uses TRBV21-1 with TRBJ2-2; the table's D call of TRBD2 was not tested on the DNA. TRBV21-1 is described as a pseudogene. The CDR3 contains 16 residues. CDR3 sequence (DNA): TGTGCCAGCAGCCATTCAAGACTAGCAGGACCCGGGGAGCTGTTTTTT. It codes for CASSHSRLAGPGELFF.

V gene TRBV5-1 combines with J gene TRBJ2-1; 9 positions agree with TRBD2. Germline V gives CDR1 SGHRS, CDR2 YFSETQ. V shed 8 bases, J shed 5 bases, and the junction held 5 bases outside the gene matches. This CDR3 is built from 13 residues. CDR3 protein: CASQRLADNEQFF. In DNA form, the CDR3 reads TGCGCCAGTCAGAGACTAGCGGACAATGAGCAGTTCTTC.

J is TRBJ1-1 and V is TRBV6-6, with D perhaps matching TRBD1 (5 bases). The CDR3 is made up of 15 amino acids. The V and J ends lost 8 bases and 0 bases respectively, with 16 bases between them. Germline V CDR1 and CDR2: MNHNY, SVGAGI (reference sequence). The CDR3 DNA is TGTGCCAGCGGCGGTCGGGGAGGGGTGAACACTGAAGCTTTCTTT. Residues: CASGGRGGVNTEAFF.

This clone was seen only a few times. The chain employs TRBV6-6 and TRBJ2-7, with 9 bases fitting TRBD1. V dropped 5 bases and J dropped 4; count of bases not matched to a gene: 12. Germline CDR1 reads MNHNY; CDR2 reads SVGAGI (reference sequence). CDR3 length equals 16 residues. This CDR3 is CASSPGQGRSMYEQYF. The DNA of the CDR3 is TGTGCCAGCAGTCCAGGACAGGGGCGCTCAATGTACGAGCAGTACTTC.

CDR3 nucleotide sequence: TGTGCCAGCAGTGAAAGGTCAGGGGCCCTCACTGAAGCTTTCTTT. Translated, it gives CASSERSGALTEAFF. The rearrangement joins TRBV6-1 to TRBJ1-1; tentatively, D is TRBD1 (6 bases). The CDR3 is made up of 15 amino acids. Germline V gene data show CDR1 as MNHNS and CDR2 as SASEGT. V dropped 2 bases and J dropped 4 bases, with 14 bases sitting between them.

The chain joins TRBV5-4 to TRBJ1-2; D is undetermined. Deletions cut 4 bases from V and 3 bases from J, with 10 bases between. The V gene's germline CDR1 is SGHNT and CDR2 YYREEE (reference sequence). The CDR3 runs 13 residues. CDR3 sequence: CASSPVPDYGYTF. DNA of the CDR3: TGTGCCAGCAGCCCAGTCCCTGACTATGGCTACACCTTC.

V gene TRBV6-1 combines with J gene TRBJ1-2; D unclear. The CDR3 is 13 residues long. Trimming removed 5 bases at V and 7 bases at J, with 14 bases between. CDR1 and CDR2 (germline): MNHNS, SASEGT. In nucleotides, the CDR3 is TGTGCCAGCAGTAACGGACTTCCCTCTGGCTACACCTTC. Translating it yields CASSNGLPSGYTF.

The chain is built from TRBV5-1 and TRBJ2-1; the D is unclear. This CDR3 contains 15 residues. Looked up from germline, CDR1 is SGHRS and CDR2 is YFSETQ. Trimming removed 1 base at V and 5 bases at J, with 13 bases between. CDR3 bases: TGCGCCAGCAGCTTGCGCCACGAAATAAACAATGAGCAGTTCTTC. Its translation is CASSLRHEINNEQFF.

The V and J genes are TRBV19 and TRBJ2-2, with no clear D. Trimming shortened V by 4 bases and J by 6 bases, and 9 bases separated the two germline ends. Germline loops: CDR1 LNHDA, CDR2 SQIVND (reference sequence). This CDR3 is 13 amino acids long. The CDR3 spells CASSKDRAGELFF. CDR3 DNA: TGTGCCAGTAGTAAGGACCGTGCCGGGGAGCTGTTTTTT. Supplemented by reference TRBV19 and TRBJ2-2, the full variable domain reads DGGITQSPKYLFRKEGQNVTLSCEQNLNHDAMYWYRQDPGQGLRLIYYSQIVNDFQKGDIAEGYSVSREKKESFPLTVTSAQKNPTAFYLCASSKDRAGELFFGEGSRLTVL.

This clone turned up a few times. The chain has TRBV5-1 and TRBJ1-2; 7 nucleotides align to TRBD1. The ends lost 3 bases at V and 8 bases at J; junction bases unmatched: 13. Germline CDR1 is SGHRS and CDR2 is YFSETQ. This CDR3 has 15 amino acids. The CDR3 region is CASSSPYRGSKGYTF. The DNA of the CDR3 is TGCGCCAGCAGCTCACCATACAGGGGAAGTAAGGGCTACACCTTC.

In this sample, this clone turned up once. The chain couples TRBV4-2 to TRBJ2-1, with 7 bases aligning to TRBD2. Per the germline V gene, CDR1 is LGHNA and CDR2 is YNFKEQ. Trimming cost V 4 bases and J 7 bases; bases outside gene matches: 13. The CDR3 has 16 amino acids. The chain's CDR3 is CASSLAGREVWNEQFF. CDR3 in DNA: TGTGCCAGCAGCCTGGCTGGACGGGAGGTCTGGAATGAGCAGTTCTTC.

This clone was picked up a small number of times. The rearrangement joins TRBV6-1 to TRBJ2-5; tentative D call: TRBD1 (5 bases). The CDR3 is 12 residues long. The V gene lost 8 bases and the J gene lost 0 bases, with 7 bases spanning the gap. Germline CDR1 and CDR2: MNHNS and SASEGT. CDR3 residues: CASGRDQETQYF. As DNA, the CDR3 is TGTGCCAGCGGCAGGGACCAAGAGACCCAGTACTTC.

This clone turned up a few times. The CDR3 loop reads CASSLGVLYGYTF. DNA for the CDR3: TGTGCCAGCAGTCTCGGTGTACTATATGGCTACACCTTC. The J gene is TRBJ1-2, the V gene TRBV28; no clear D gene. Per germline, CDR1 MDHEN and CDR2 SYDVKM. The CDR3 consists of 13 residues. V lost 5 bases, J lost 5 bases, and 12 bases lay in between.

J is TRBJ2-3 and V is TRBV10-1; 11 nucleotides line up with TRBD2. The germline CDR1 and CDR2 sequences are WNHNN and SYGVQD (reference sequence). The CDR3 length is 16 residues. Trimming cost V 6 bases and J 6 bases; bases outside gene matches: 11. As DNA, the CDR3 is TGCGCCAGCAGCTCCCCGGTAGCGGGAGGGTTGGATACGCAGTATTTT. Translating gives CASSSPVAGGLDTQYF.

The chain links TRBV6-1 to TRBJ2-7, with TRBD2 as a possible D gene (7 bases). Per germline, CDR1 MNHNS and CDR2 SASEGT. CDR3 length: 14 amino acids. V was cut by 8 bases and J by 2 bases, with 16 bases left in between. The CDR3, as DNA: TGTGCCAGCCACAGTCGGGGGGCGACCTACGAGCAGTACTTC. Its protein is CASHSRGATYEQYF.

The chain uses TRBV7-9 and TRBJ2-5, with D unclear. This CDR3 spans 13 amino acids. Germline CDR1 reads SEHNR; CDR2 reads FQNEAQ (reference sequence). V was trimmed by 1 base and J by 5 bases, leaving 8 bases between them. For the CDR3, the DNA is TGTGCCAGCAGCTTAGGGCAGTTGGAGACCCAGTACTTC. Translating gives CASSLGQLETQYF.

The chain combines TRBV4-2 with TRBJ2-7; 11 bases map to TRBD2. The CDR3 spans 15 residues. The trim removed 4 bases at V and 3 bases at J, leaving 5 bases unmatched. In germline, CDR1 is LGHNA, CDR2 YNFKEQ. The CDR3: CASSPRSGRDYEQYF. In DNA form, the CDR3 reads TGTGCCAGCAGCCCCCGTAGCGGGAGGGACTACGAGCAGTACTTC.

This sequence joins TRBV7-8 and TRBJ2-7; 8 bases line up with TRBD2. In germline, CDR1 is SGHVS, CDR2 FQNEAQ. V was clipped by 5 bases and J by 5 bases; unmatched bases: 5. CDR3 length: 13 amino acids. The CDR3 spells CASSLSGLDEQYF. CDR3 DNA sequence: TGTGCCAGCAGCCTGTCGGGACTAGACGAGCAGTACTTC.

The chain uses TRBV6-1 and TRBJ2-3; 7 bases fit TRBD2. This CDR3 spans 15 amino acids. The ends lost 7 bases at V and 1 base at J; junction bases unmatched: 8. Germline V gene sequence: CDR1 MNHNS, CDR2 SASEGT. The CDR3 nucleotides read TGTGCCAGCAAGTTGGGCGGGAGCGGCACAGATACGCAGTATTTT. Residues: CASKLGGSGTDTQYF.

The chain links TRBV10-3 to TRBJ2-5; 9 bases agree with TRBD1. Germline loops: CDR1 ENHRY, CDR2 SYGVKD. The CDR3 is 17 residues long. With V trimmed by 0 bases and J by 1 base, 6 bases remained unmatched. The chain's CDR3 is CAISESIGTGSQETQYF. The CDR3, as DNA: TGTGCCATCAGTGAGTCGATTGGGACAGGGAGCCAAGAGACCCAGTACTTC.

The gene calls are TRBV9 and TRBJ2-3; no clear D. V dropped 0 bases and J dropped 6 bases, with 2 bases sitting between them. CDR3 length: 11 amino acids. CDR1 and CDR2 from the germline V gene are SGDLS and YYNGEE. This CDR3 reads CASSVADTQYF. DNA for the CDR3: TGTGCCAGCAGCGTAGCTGATACGCAGTATTTT.

The chain recombines TRBV10-3 with TRBJ1-6, with D possibly being TRBD1 (6 bases). CDR1 and CDR2 (germline): ENHRY, SYGVKD. CDR3 length equals 15 residues. V was cut by 0 bases and J by 8 bases, with 11 bases left in between. In DNA, the CDR3 is TGTGCCATCAGTGAGTCGATGCCAGGGGATTCACCCCTCCACTTT. Protein product: CAISESMPGDSPLHF.

The chain joins TRBV28 to TRBJ1-2; D unclear. Germline V gene sequence: CDR1 MDHEN, CDR2 SYDVKM. V was pared by 4 bases and J by 4 bases, with 19 bases between. CDR3 size: 16 residues. CDR3 DNA sequence: TGTGCCAGCAGTTCCCCCGCTACTGGGGTAACCTATGGCTACACCTTC. This codes for CASSSPATGVTYGYTF.

This chain uses TRBV5-1 with TRBJ2-7; D is possibly TRBD1 or TRBD2 (5 bases each). Trimming took 4 bases from V and 2 from J, leaving 13 bases between them. From germline, CDR1 is SGHRS and CDR2 YFSETQ. This CDR3 region has 14 residues. This CDR3 reads CASSAGTDAYEQYF. As DNA, the CDR3 is TGCGCCAGCAGCGCCGGGACGGATGCCTACGAGCAGTACTTC.